This T cell receptor beta chain appears in the sequencing data of a study of identical twins (TCRdb year 2016). For context, the study as a whole: To test whether fetal clonotypes persist, the study used deep sequencing on TCR alpha and beta repertoires from monozygotic twins, unrelated adults of various ages, and cord blood. To rule out contamination, replicate twin experiments were performed at different times with different library preparation protocols.

A note on this clonotype: This receptor's antigen is unknown. Base qualities are not at hand, and no much larger clone is one base apart.

What the authors observed across the whole study: Invariant T cells such as MAIT and iNKT could partly confound zero-insertion analyses, although diverse VJ usage argued against such confounding for most clonotypes. A weaker excess of twin sharing was found in beta out-of-frame sequences because the signal-to-noise ratio was lowered by fewer shared sequences. Compared with coincidental sharing between unrelated individuals, an excess of low generation-probability sequences was observed among out-of-frame TCR alpha sequences shared between twins. In monozygotic twins, out-of-frame TCR alpha sharing was systematically underestimated by recombination models, although the models agreed with sharing between unrelated individuals. Because the same donors could not be followed over many years, conclusions were based on cross-sectional statistical analysis. Abundant cord blood beta clonotypes had fewer insertions, young adult naive repertoires showed a similar but weaker trend, and memory repertoires showed no such trend.

All donors were healthy Caucasians. Using Miltenyi CD45RO+ enrichment and human naive T-cell isolation kits, memory (CD45RO+) and naive T cells were isolated from PBMC. CDR1 SGDLS and CDR2 YYNGEE were looked up in the germline V gene. CDR3 length: 15 amino acids, cysteine to phenylalanine. Only CDR3 DNA is held: 45 bases, read in frame from base 1. V is cut by 2 bases and J by 5 bases, and the space between the germline ends is 14 bases. The method behind the library was 5' RACE. TCRdb records Illumina HiSeq 2000 as the sequencer. A universal primer binding site was added through template switching, and the final cDNA carried a unique molecular identifier so that TCR cDNA molecules could be counted accurately. First-strand cDNA for TCR alpha and beta chains was synthesized from specific primers in the conserved constant-segment region. To control for contamination, every cDNA library carried two barcodes: a SMART-Mk sample barcode plus Illumina barcodes. TruSeq adapter sequences along with Illumina sample barcodes were introduced in two successive PCR steps. Sequencing of the TCR alpha and beta cDNA libraries was done on the Illumina HiSeq platform using custom primers. The authors' analysis ran thus. MiGEC processed the raw reads to extract unique molecular identifiers, while MiXCR was used to determine the CDR3 positions. For each individual, recombination models were inferred using an EM algorithm with the repgenHMM and IGoR tools. The analysis of shared clonotypes was done with the tcR package in R, with sharing normalized by the product of cloneset sizes. To study raw recombination free of thymic and clonal selection effects, out-of-frame nonproductive sequences were analyzed. TCRdb ran its own pipeline on the public reads, namely fastp trimming at Q25 and MiXCR clone calling, and kept in-frame beta chains. Under each unique CDR3 protein, matching rows form one entry showing the most common genes and DNA. In this record, the V and J calls reflect TCRdb's handling and not the investigators' own analysis. The sample data list around 200,000 distinct CDR3 sequences, and roughly 9.4% of these were observed just once. Roughly 5% of the sample belongs to the ten largest clones.

The sequence came from a young woman in good health. This chain joins TRBV9 to TRBJ2-1; a tentative D call is TRBD1 (7 bases match). Sequenced sample: memory (CD45RO+) T cells sorted from blood. The meaning of the sample's cell subset or site label: CD45RO+ enriched T cells. The CDR3 amino acid sequence is: CASSVAGTVNNEQFF. The sequence in DNA is TGTGCCAGCAGCGTGGCGGGGACAGTAAACAATGAGCAGTTCTTC.